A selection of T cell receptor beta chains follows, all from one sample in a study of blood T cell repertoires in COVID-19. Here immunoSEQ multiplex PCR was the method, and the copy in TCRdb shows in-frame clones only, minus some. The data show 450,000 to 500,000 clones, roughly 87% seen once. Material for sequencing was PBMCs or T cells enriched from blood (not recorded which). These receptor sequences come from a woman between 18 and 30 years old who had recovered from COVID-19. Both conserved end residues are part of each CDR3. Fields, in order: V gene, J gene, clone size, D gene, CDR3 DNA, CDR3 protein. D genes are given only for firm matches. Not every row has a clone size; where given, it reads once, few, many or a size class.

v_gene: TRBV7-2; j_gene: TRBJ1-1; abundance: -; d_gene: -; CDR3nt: TGTGCCATCCTGCGGCAGCCTGGATCCCCGTTTGCAGCTGAAGCTTTCTTT; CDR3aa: CAILRQPGSPFAAEAFF
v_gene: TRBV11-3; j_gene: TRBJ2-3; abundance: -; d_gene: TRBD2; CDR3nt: TGTGCCAGCAGCCCTGGGACTAGCGGGGGTGCTGATACGCAGTATTTT; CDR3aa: CASSPGTSGGADTQYF
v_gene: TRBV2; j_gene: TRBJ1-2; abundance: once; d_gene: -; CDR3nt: TGTGCCAGCAGCCGGACAGCCCTAAACTATGGCTACACCTTC; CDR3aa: CASSRTALNYGYTF
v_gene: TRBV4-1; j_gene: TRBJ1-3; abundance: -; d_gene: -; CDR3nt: TGCGCCAGCAGCCAAGCAAACAGCCCTGGAAACACCATATATTTT; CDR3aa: CASSQANSPGNTIYF
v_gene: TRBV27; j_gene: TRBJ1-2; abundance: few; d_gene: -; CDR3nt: TGTGCCAGCAGTTTGAGTGGGAGGGGCATTATTGCTAACTATGGCTACACCTTC; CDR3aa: CASSLSGRGIIANYGYTF
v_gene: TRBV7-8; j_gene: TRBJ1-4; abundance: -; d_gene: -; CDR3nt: TGTGCCAGCAGCTTCTCCCTCCTCCTTAATGAAAAACTGTTTTTT; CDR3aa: CASSFSLLLNEKLFF
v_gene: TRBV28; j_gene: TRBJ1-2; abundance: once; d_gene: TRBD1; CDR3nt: TGTGCCAGCAGTTTATCCGGGACAGGATATATCTATGGCTACACCTTC; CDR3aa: CASSLSGTGYIYGYTF
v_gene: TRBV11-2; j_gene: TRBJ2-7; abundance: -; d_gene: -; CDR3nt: TGTGCCAGCAGCTTAGACAGGGGCTACGAGCAGTACTTC; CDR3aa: CASSLDRGYEQYF
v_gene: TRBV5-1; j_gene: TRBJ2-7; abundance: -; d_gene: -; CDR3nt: TGCGCCAGCAGCTTGGCCCGGACAGACGACGAGCAGTACTTC; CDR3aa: CASSLARTDDEQYF
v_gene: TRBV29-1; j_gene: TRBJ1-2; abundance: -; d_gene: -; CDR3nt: TGCAGCGGTGGAGGAGCGGGCGGCTACACCTTC; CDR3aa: CSGGGAGGYTF
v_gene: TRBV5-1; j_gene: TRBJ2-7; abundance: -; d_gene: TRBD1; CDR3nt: TGCGCCAGCAGCCCAGACAGGGGCCAGCAGTACTTC; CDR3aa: CASSPDRGQQYF
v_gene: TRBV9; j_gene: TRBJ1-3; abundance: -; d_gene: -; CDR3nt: TGTGCCAGCAGCGTAGGTCTCTCTGGAAACACCATATATTTT; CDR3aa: CASSVGLSGNTIYF
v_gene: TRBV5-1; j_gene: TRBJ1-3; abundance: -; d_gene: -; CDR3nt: TGCGCCAGCACAACCACAGGGAATTCTGGAAACACCATATATTTT; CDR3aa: CASTTTGNSGNTIYF
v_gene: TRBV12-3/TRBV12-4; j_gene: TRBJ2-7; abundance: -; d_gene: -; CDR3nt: TGTGCCAGCAGTTTGGGCTGGGTCGGAGAGCAGTACTTC; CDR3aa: CASSLGWVGEQYF
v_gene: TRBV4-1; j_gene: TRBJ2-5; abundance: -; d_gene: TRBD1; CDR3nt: TGCGCCAGCAGCCGCACTCGATACTTGACAGGGCAAGAGACCCAGTACTTC; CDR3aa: CASSRTRYLTGQETQYF
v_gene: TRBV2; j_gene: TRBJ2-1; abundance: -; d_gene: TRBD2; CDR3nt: TGTGCCAGCAGTCCCCTCCAGCGGGGGAACTCGAACAATGAGCAGTTCTTC; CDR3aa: CASSPLQRGNSNNEQFF
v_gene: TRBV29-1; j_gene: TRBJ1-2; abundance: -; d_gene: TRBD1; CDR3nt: TGCGCCGCCTGGACAGGGGAGAGCGATGGCTACACCTTC; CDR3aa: CAAWTGESDGYTF
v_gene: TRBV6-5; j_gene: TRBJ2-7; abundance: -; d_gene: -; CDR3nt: TGTGCCAGCACCCCGGGAAGGTACGAGCAGTACTTC; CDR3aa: CASTPGRYEQYF
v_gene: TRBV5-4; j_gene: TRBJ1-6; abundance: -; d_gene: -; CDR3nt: TGTGCCAGCAGCTTGGTTTCTTGGGGCAGGGGTCAATCACCCCTCCACTTT; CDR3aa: CASSLVSWGRGQSPLHF
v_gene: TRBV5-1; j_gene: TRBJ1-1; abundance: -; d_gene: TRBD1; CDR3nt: TGCGCCAGCAGCTTTGGGGACAGCAGCCAAGGAACTGAAGCTTTCTTT; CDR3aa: CASSFGDSSQGTEAFF
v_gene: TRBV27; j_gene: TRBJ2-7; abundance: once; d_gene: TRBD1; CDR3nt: TGTGCCAGCAGGAGAGACAGGGTTCGGTACGAGCAGTACTTC; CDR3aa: CASRRDRVRYEQYF
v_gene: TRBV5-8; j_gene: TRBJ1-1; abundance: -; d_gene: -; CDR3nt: TGTGCCAGCAGCCGGGACTTGGCGGCTGAAGCTTTCTTT; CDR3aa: CASSRDLAAEAFF
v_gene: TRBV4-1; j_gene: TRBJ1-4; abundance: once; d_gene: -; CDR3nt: TGCGCCAGCAGCCAAGGCACTGCAACTAATGAAAAACTGTTTTTT; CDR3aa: CASSQGTATNEKLFF
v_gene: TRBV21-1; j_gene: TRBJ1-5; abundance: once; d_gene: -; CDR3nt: TGTGCCAGCAGCAAAGTTGGGACAGGGGGCAAACAGCCCCAGCATTTT; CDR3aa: CASSKVGTGGKQPQHF
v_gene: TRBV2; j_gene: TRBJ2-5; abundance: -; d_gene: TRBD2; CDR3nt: TGTGCCAGCAGTGCCGAGACTAGCGGGGGGGTTGAGACCCAGTACTTC; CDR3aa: CASSAETSGGVETQYF
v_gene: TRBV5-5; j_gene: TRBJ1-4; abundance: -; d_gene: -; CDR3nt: TGTGCCAGCAGCTTGGGGCCCAACGGGAATGAAAAACTGTTTTTT; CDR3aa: CASSLGPNGNEKLFF